The entry below describes one TCR beta chain. What it recognizes is unknown. The data derive from a study of shared clonotypes between healthy human individuals. In the study overall: Researchers drew samples from a couple of women and a few men aged 18 to 49.

Sequencing was performed with immunoSEQ multiplex PCR; in TCRdb, only in-frame clones are kept and a portion is missing. The repertoire consists of some 1 million clones, with about 80% occurring once and the leading ten covering roughly 1.4%. With 6 bases clipped from V and 8 bases from J, the junction kept 10 bases outside the gene matches. Per the germline V gene, CDR1 is SGHRS and CDR2 is YFSETQ. There are 14 residues in the CDR3. Overall study results and limits: Sharing across a few donors was seen in around 5.1% of naive CD4 clonotypes.

The source is a man younger than 30 in good health. Sequencing was performed on memory CD4+ T cells sorted from blood. Subset in this sample: CD45RA-negative fraction. This chain uses TRBV5-1 with TRBJ1-2; 10 positions agree with TRBD1. CDR3 sequence (DNA): TGCGCCAGCAACCAACAGACAGGGGGCTTAGGCTACACCTTC. This translates into CASNQQTGGLGYTF.